Sequencing of this TCR beta chain was carried out in a study of cytomegalovirus exposure and HLA in healthy donors. General study findings and limits: TRBV6-2, TRBV6-3 and some other V segments were excluded as indistinguishable.

Primers for the PCR totalled 60 Vbeta and 13 Jbeta. TCRdb's table, derived via immunoSEQ multiplex PCR, lists solely in-frame clones and lacks some. This sample has about 190,000 clones; 70% to 75% occur once, and the top ten carry approximately 3.1%. Remarks on this clone: The target antigen is unknown.

Trimming removed 4 bases from V and 4 bases from J; junction bases left unmatched: 8. The CDR3 loop spans 17 amino acids. This sequence joins TRBV23-1 and TRBJ2-6; 9 bases match TRBD1. TRBV23-1 is an ORF, and what it does is uncertain. This clonotype originated in a woman aged 25 to 45 in good health and CMV-seropositive. Sequenced material: PBMCs. The CDR3 loop reads CASSPPRTGVGANVLTF. The CDR3 bases are TGCGCCAGCAGTCCTCCTAGGACAGGGGTCGGGGCCAACGTCCTGACTTTC.